This T cell receptor beta chain was obtained from a study of blood T cells in healthy people across ages. The study's findings and limits: Measured against age, TCR beta diversity per million T cells decreased in a roughly linear manner.

For this clonotype: Its matching antigen is unknown.

V lost 0 bases and J 7 bases, leaving 19 bases between the germline ends. The germline CDR1 and CDR2 sequences are SQVTM and ANQGSEA. CDR3 length: 16 amino acids. The use of a sample-barcoded 5' primer and a J-beta primer mix characterized a second PCR of about 7 to 12 cycles. TCRdb re-analysed the 5' RACE reads in MiXCR, keeping a single row per CDR3 protein. The repertoire has roughly 730,000 distinct CDR3 sequences, 45% to 70% of them found once; the top ten carry about a quarter. Sequencing was done on a sample of blood. The rearrangement links TRBV29-1 to TRBJ2-1; D gene unclear. This sequence was found in a man aged 40-50 years in good health. The CDR3 coding sequence is TGCAGCGTTGAAGATCCGTTTCGCGTGAGGATTAATGAGCAGTTCTTC. This encodes CSVEDPFRVRINEQFF.